The 10 T cell receptor beta chains below come from one sample, sequenced in a study of blood T cell repertoires in COVID-19. Here immunoSEQ multiplex PCR was the method, and the copy in TCRdb shows in-frame clones only, minus some. The sample carries about 150,000 clones, approximately 82% recorded once. Source material: peripheral blood. Receptor source: a human donor with acute or convalescent COVID-19. The donor label of this sample is uncertain.

The chain joins TRBV2 to TRBJ1-6; 12 bases fit TRBD1. The J segment lost 10 bases and the V segment lost 9 bases, leaving 10 bases of the junction unmatched. The CDR3 is made up of 15 amino acids. Germline V lookup: CDR1 SNHLY, CDR2 FYNNEI. The CDR3 nucleotides read TGTGCCAGAAGCGGGACAGGGGGCGGAGGGTCACCCCTCCACTTT. Its protein product is CARSGTGGGGSPLHF.

This clone has just a few counts. J is TRBJ1-6 and V is TRBV6-6, with 8 bases matching TRBD1. Germline V gene data show CDR1 as MNHNY and CDR2 as SVGAGI (reference sequence). The CDR3 has 19 amino acids. After removal of 6 bases from V and 1 base from J, the junction contained 14 bases not matched to a gene. The CDR3 loop reads CASSREWTGPGSYNSPLHF. The CDR3 DNA reads TGTGCCAGCAGCCGAGAATGGACAGGGCCGGGGTCCTATAATTCACCCCTCCACTTT.

The V call is TRBV30, the J call TRBJ1-1; 12 bases map to TRBD1. CDR1 and CDR2 from the germline V gene are GTSNPN and SVGIG (reference sequence). The CDR3 is made up of 18 amino acids. J was trimmed by 1 base and V by 0 bases; bases with no gene match: 9. The CDR3: CAWSVSGTGGAENTEAFF. The CDR3 DNA sequence: TGTGCCTGGAGTGTTAGTGGGACAGGGGGCGCCGAGAACACTGAAGCTTTCTTT.

The J gene is TRBJ1-5, the V gene TRBV18; no clear D. The V end was cut by 3 bases, the J end by 7 bases, with 13 bases between. CDR3 length: 14 residues. Germline CDR1 is KGHSH and CDR2 is LQKENI. The CDR3: CASSPSGSSQPQHF. As DNA, the CDR3 is TGTGCCAGCTCACCCTCGGGTAGTTCCCAGCCCCAGCATTTT.

The V and J genes are TRBV29-1 and TRBJ1-2, with a possible D match to TRBD1 (5 bases). The CDR3 extends over 15 amino acids. CDR1 is SQVTM, CDR2 ANQGSEA, per germline. V was pared by 3 bases and J by 7 bases, with 21 bases between. DNA of the CDR3: TGCAGCGTTGACCTCCGGGACTCCTCTATAGGTGGCTACACCTTC. It specifies CSVDLRDSSIGGYTF.

The chain combines TRBV30 with TRBJ1-2, with a weak D call TRBD1 (6 bases). Trimming shortened V by 0 bases and J by 4 bases, and 9 bases separated the two germline ends. Per the germline V gene, CDR1 is GTSNPN and CDR2 is SVGIG (reference sequence). CDR3 length: 13 residues. CDR3 region: CAWSVTGAYGYTF. As DNA, the CDR3 is TGTGCCTGGAGTGTGACAGGTGCCTATGGCTACACCTTC. The variable domain in full, with the rest retrieved from reference TRBV30 and TRBJ1-2, is SQTIHQWPATLVQPVGSPLSLECTVEGTSNPNLYWYRQAAGRGLQLLFYSVGIGQISSEVPQNLSASRPQDRQFILSSKKLLLSDSGFYLCAWSVTGAYGYTFGSGTRLTVV.

In its sample, this clone was seen many times. The chain joins TRBV5-4 to TRBJ2-1, with 12 nucleotides matching TRBD1. The CDR3 has 15 amino acids. Germline CDR1 and CDR2: SGHNT and YYREEE (reference sequence). V trimming: 4 bases; J trimming: 7 bases; junction bases outside the gene matches: 6. DNA of the CDR3: TGTGCCAGCAGCCCCGGGACAGGGGGCCTGAATGAGCAGTTCTTC. This codes for CASSPGTGGLNEQFF.

This clone was seen a single time. The chain employs TRBV5-1 and TRBJ1-2, with 8 bases fitting TRBD1. The CDR3 is 16 residues long. V shed 0 bases and J 8 bases; nucleotides not matched to a gene: 12. Germline CDR1 and CDR2: SGHRS and YFSETQ. The CDR3 DNA reads TGCGCCAGCAGCTTGGGACAGGGGCCCAAGGAAGGGGGCTACACCTTC. It encodes CASSLGQGPKEGGYTF.

The sample holds a few counts of this clone. This sample includes further DNA sequences coding for the same CDR3. The chain is built from TRBV5-1 and TRBJ1-3, with D possibly being TRBD1 (6 bases). This CDR3 spans 14 amino acids. Trimming shortened V by 0 bases and J by 4 bases, and 8 bases separated the two germline ends. Germline CDR1 SGHRS, CDR2 YFSETQ. CDR3 residues: CASSLEQGGNTIYF. The DNA for the CDR3 is TGCGCCAGCAGCTTGGAACAGGGCGGAAACACCATATATTTT.

V is TRBV7-8 and J is TRBJ1-6, with a weak D call TRBD1 (5 bases). The CDR3 length is 12 residues. Trimming stripped 5 bases from V and 15 bases from J, with 14 bases between. Per germline, CDR1 SGHVS and CDR2 FQNEAQ. The CDR3 region is CASSPGVVGLHF. The CDR3 DNA follows: TGTGCCAGCAGCCCGGGGGTTGTTGGCCTCCACTTT.